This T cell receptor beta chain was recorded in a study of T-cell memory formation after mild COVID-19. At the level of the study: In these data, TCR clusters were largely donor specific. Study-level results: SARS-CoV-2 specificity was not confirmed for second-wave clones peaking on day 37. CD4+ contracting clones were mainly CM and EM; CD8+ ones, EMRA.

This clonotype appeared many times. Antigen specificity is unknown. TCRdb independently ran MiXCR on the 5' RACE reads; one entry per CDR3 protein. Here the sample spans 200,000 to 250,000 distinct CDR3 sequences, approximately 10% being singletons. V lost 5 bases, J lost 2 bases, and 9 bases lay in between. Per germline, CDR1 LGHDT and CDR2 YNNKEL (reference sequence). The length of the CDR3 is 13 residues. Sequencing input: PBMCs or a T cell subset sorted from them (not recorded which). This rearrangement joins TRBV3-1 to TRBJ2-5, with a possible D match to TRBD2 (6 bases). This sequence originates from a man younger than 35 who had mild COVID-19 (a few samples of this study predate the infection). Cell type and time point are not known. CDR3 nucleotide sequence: TGTGCCAGCAGCTACGGGGGTCAAGAGACCCAGTACTTC. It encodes CASSYGGQETQYF.